Presented here are 14 T cell receptor beta chains from one specimen sequenced in a study of T cells after yellow fever vaccination. Each CDR3 protein is one row after TCRdb ran MiXCR on the 5' RACE reads. The sample has about 46,000 distinct CDR3 sequences; around 6.4% are singletons. Sequencing used PBMCs, either bulk or a sorted T-cell subset (CD4+, CD8+, memory, or dextramer-sorted; not recorded which), obtained 45 days after the yellow fever booster vaccination. The origin of the receptors is a man aged 30 to 45 who received the YFV17D yellow fever vaccine.

The CDR3 protein is CASSQVGGRLATEAFF. CDR3 in DNA: TGCGCCAGCAGCCAAGTAGGGGGGCGTCTGGCCACTGAAGCTTTCTTT. The gene calls are TRBV4-3 and TRBJ1-1; TRBD1 is a possible D gene (6 bases). This CDR3 comprises 16 residues. The V gene's germline CDR1 is LGHNA and CDR2 YSLEER. With 1 base removed from V and 4 bases from J, the gap between germline ends came to 16 bases.

At least ten counts were recorded for this clonotype. This chain links TRBV7-8 with TRBJ1-4, with D perhaps matching TRBD1 (6 bases). The germline V gene has CDR1 SGHVS and CDR2 FQNEAQ. Between the trimmed V and J ends, which lost 2 bases and 0 bases, there was a span of 13 bases. The CDR3 is 17 amino acids. The CDR3 coding sequence is TGTGCCAGCAGCTTACAGGGGTTCTCTGCAACTAATGAAAAACTGTTTTTT. Residues: CASSLQGFSATNEKLFF.

This clonotype was seen ten or more times. This rearrangement joins TRBV18 to TRBJ1-4, with D unclear. Trimming took 2 bases from V and 4 from J, leaving 5 bases between them. This CDR3 is 13 amino acids long. The germline gives CDR1 KGHSH, CDR2 LQKENI. CDR3 DNA sequence: TGTGCCAGCTCACCAGTGGTTAATGAAAAACTGTTTTTT. This gives the protein CASSPVVNEKLFF.

This clonotype was observed many times. The chain carries TRBV12-3 or TRBV12-4 and TRBJ2-3, with D possibly being TRBD1 (5 bases). With 6 bases removed from V and 1 base from J, the gap between germline ends came to 20 bases. The CDR3 runs 17 residues. The CDR3 bases are TGTGCCAGCAGAAAAGACTTAGCAGGGCGTGGCACAGATACGCAGTATTTT. This gives the protein CASRKDLAGRGTDTQYF.

V usage is TRBV6-1 and J usage is TRBJ2-1; 10 nucleotides match TRBD2. The germline gives CDR1 MNHNS, CDR2 SASEGT. With V trimmed by 2 bases and J by 8 bases, 6 bases remained unmatched. The CDR3 is 15 amino acids. The CDR3 loop reads CASSESSGSEDEQFF. The CDR3 bases are TGTGCCAGCAGTGAATCTAGCGGGAGTGAGGATGAGCAGTTCTTC.

The sample holds many counts of this clonotype. The rearrangement links TRBV28 to TRBJ1-2; D ambiguous. The ends were cut back, 4 bases at V and 2 bases at J, with 5 bases in the middle. The CDR3 spans 12 residues. CDR1 MDHEN and CDR2 SYDVKM come from the germline V gene. The CDR3 DNA sequence: TGTGCCAGCAGTTCGGACAACTATGGCTACACCTTC. Translated, it gives CASSSDNYGYTF.

This clonotype was found many times. This chain connects TRBV6-1 to TRBJ2-6; D remains ambiguous. Germline V gene lookup returns CDR1 MNHNS and CDR2 SASEGT. The CDR3 length is 17 residues. Between the trimmed V and J ends, which lost 7 bases and 0 bases, there was a span of 16 bases. The CDR3 region has the DNA TGTGCCAGCAAAGGGTTATGGTTTGGCTCTGGGGCCAACGTCCTGACTTTC. Encoded protein: CASKGLWFGSGANVLTF.

There are many counts of this clonotype. This chain links TRBV5-1 with TRBJ1-5; D gene ambiguous. This CDR3 has 16 residues. The V end was cut by 0 bases, the J end by 1 base, with 11 bases between. The germline gives CDR1 SGHRS, CDR2 YFSETQ. This chain's CDR3 is CASSLGTPGSNQPQHF. For the CDR3, the DNA is TGCGCCAGCAGCTTGGGTACACCCGGCAGCAATCAGCCCCAGCATTTT.

The rearrangement uses TRBV4-1 and TRBJ2-5; TRBD1 might be the D (7 bases). Germline values: CDR1 MGHRA, CDR2 YSYEKL. CDR3 size: 17 residues. V lost 0 bases and J 7 bases, leaving 21 bases between the germline ends. The CDR3 DNA is TGCGCCAGCAGCCAAGAGACAGGGCAGGGAGGTGTTGGGACCCAGTACTTC. Amino acid sequence: CASSQETGQGGVGTQYF.

In its sample, this clonotype was seen many times. The rearrangement links TRBV29-1 to TRBJ2-1, with D unclear. This CDR3 has 12 amino acids. The germline V gene encodes CDR1 SQVTM and CDR2 ANQGSEA. V lost 5 bases, J lost 5 bases, and 10 bases lay in between. The CDR3 loop is CSVRRADNEQFF. CDR3 coding DNA: TGCAGCGTTCGACGTGCGGACAATGAGCAGTTCTTC.

This clonotype was counted many times. The V and J genes are TRBV20-1 and TRBJ2-5; tentatively, D is TRBD1 (5 bases). Germline loops: CDR1 DFQATT, CDR2 SNEGSKA (reference sequence). This CDR3 is built from 10 residues. The CDR3 sequence is CSAYRETQYF. CDR3 nucleotide sequence: TGCAGCGCGTACAGGGAGACCCAGTACTTC.

This clonotype was detected only a few times. The V call is TRBV7-2, the J call TRBJ2-7, with a weak D call TRBD1 (5 bases). The CDR3 has 13 amino acids. The V gene's germline CDR1 is SGHTA and CDR2 FQGNSA. V was cut by 6 bases and J by 3 bases, with 12 bases left in between. In DNA form, the CDR3 reads TGTGCCAGCAGGGCTCCCCAGGGCTACGAGCAGTACTTC. It is translated as CASRAPQGYEQYF.

This chain connects TRBV29-1 to TRBJ1-1; D gene ambiguous. The CDR3 has 10 amino acids. Germline CDR1 reads SQVTM; CDR2 reads ANQGSEA. Deletions cut 6 bases from V and 7 bases from J, with 9 bases between. CDR3 loop: CSVGWDEAFF. CDR3 coding DNA: TGCAGCGTCGGGTGGGATGAAGCTTTCTTT. Looking up the rest from reference TRBV29-1 and TRBJ1-1 gives the full variable domain: SAVISQKPSRDICQRGTSLTIQCQVDSQVTMMFWYRQQPGQSLTLIATANQGSEATYESGFVIDKFPISRPNLTFSTLTVSNMSPEDSSIYLCSVGWDEAFFGQGTRLTVV.

At least ten counts were recorded for this clonotype. This rearrangement joins TRBV29-1 to TRBJ2-2, with D hard to call. Looked up from germline, CDR1 is SQVTM and CDR2 is ANQGSEA. V lost 7 bases and J lost 1, with 7 bases in between. The CDR3 is made up of 12 amino acids. CDR3 sequence reads: CSASENTGELFF. As DNA, the CDR3 is TGCAGCGCGTCAGAGAACACCGGGGAGCTGTTTTTT.